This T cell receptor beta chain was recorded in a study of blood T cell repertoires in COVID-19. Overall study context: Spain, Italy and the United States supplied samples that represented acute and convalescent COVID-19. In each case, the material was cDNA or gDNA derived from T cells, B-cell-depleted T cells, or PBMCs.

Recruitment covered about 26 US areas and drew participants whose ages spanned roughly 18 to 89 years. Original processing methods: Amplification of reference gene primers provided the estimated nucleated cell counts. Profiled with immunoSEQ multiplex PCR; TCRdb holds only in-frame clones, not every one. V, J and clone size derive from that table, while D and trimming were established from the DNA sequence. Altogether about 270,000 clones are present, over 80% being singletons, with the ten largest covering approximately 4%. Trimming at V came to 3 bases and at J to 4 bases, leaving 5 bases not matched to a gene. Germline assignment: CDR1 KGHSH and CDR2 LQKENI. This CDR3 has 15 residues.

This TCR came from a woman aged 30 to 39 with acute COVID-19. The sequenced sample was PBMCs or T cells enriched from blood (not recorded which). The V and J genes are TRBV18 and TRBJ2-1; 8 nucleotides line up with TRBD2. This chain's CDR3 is CASSPSAGAYNEQFF. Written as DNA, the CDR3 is TGTGCCAGCTCACCCTCAGCGGGAGCGTACAATGAGCAGTTCTTC.